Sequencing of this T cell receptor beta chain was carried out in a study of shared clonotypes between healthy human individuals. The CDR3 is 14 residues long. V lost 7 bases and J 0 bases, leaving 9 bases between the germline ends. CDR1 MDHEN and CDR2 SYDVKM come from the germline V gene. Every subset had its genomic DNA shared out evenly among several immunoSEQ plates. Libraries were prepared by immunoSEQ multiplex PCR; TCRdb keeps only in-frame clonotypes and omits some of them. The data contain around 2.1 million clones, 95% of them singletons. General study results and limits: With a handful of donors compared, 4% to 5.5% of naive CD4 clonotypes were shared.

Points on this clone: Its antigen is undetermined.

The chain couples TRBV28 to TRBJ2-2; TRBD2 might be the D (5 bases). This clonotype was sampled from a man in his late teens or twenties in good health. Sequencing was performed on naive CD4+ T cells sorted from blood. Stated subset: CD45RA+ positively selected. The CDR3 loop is CASTGGPNTGELFF. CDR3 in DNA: TGTGCCAGCACCGGAGGTCCGAACACCGGGGAGCTGTTTTTT.